A selection of T cell receptor beta chains follows, all from one sample in a study of Graves' ophthalmopathy and Graves' hyperthyroidism. TCRdb re-called the multiplex PCR reads through MiXCR, storing one row per CDR3 protein. The table includes about 210,000 distinct CDR3 sequences, 25% to 30% detected once. Sequencing was performed on peripheral blood. These receptors all come from a man aged 50 to 60 with Graves' ophthalmopathy. The CDR3 runs from the conserved cysteine through the conserved F or W. D genes are given only for firm matches. Clone size is stated in some rows and not others, as once, few, many or a class when expanded.

size | J | V | D | CDR3 | DNA
many | TRBJ1-1 | TRBV7-9 | - | CASSLEWPTEAFF | TGTGCCAGCAGCTTAGAGTGGCCCACTGAAGCTTTCTTT
many | TRBJ2-7 | TRBV7-3 | - | CASSPEPDSYEQYF | TGTGCCAGCAGCCCTGAGCCAGACTCCTACGAGCAGTACTTC
many | TRBJ2-5 | TRBV29-1 | - | CSARRAPTTGGTQYF | TGCAGCGCCCGAAGGGCCCCTACTACTGGGGGGACCCAGTACTTC
- | TRBJ1-1 | TRBV28 | - | CASTGRADTEAFF | TGTGCCAGCACTGGGAGGGCGGACACTGAAGCTTTCTTT
many | TRBJ2-7 | TRBV7-2 | TRBD2 | CASSPTSIHEQYF | TGTGCCAGCAGCCCGACTAGCATCCACGAGCAGTACTTC
- | TRBJ2-2 | TRBV12-5 | - | CASGLTGGGRELFF | TGTGCTAGTGGTTTGACAGGGGGGGGCCGGGAGCTGTTTTTT
many | TRBJ2-7 | TRBV11-2 | TRBD2 | CASSFRPPGGSSYEQYF | TGTGCCAGCAGCTTCCGGCCGCCGGGGGGAAGCTCCTACGAGCAGTACTTC
many | TRBJ2-7 | TRBV4-1 | - | CASSQERQNEQYF | TGCGCCAGCAGCCAAGAACGGCAAAACGAGCAGTACTTC
once | TRBJ2-7 | TRBV7-9 | - | CASGALDEQYF | TGTGCCAGCGGGGCGTTGGACGAGCAGTACTTC
few | TRBJ1-6 | TRBV19 | TRBD1 | CACVPGQGLSENSPLHF | TGTGCCTGCGTACCGGGACAGGGGTTAAGCGAGAATTCACCCCTCCACTTT
many | TRBJ2-7 | TRBV2 | TRBD2 | CASTGGLAESYEQYF | TGTGCCAGCACTGGTGGACTAGCGGAATCCTACGAGCAGTACTTC
many | TRBJ2-5 | TRBV28 | - | CASSPPPGSKETQYF | TGTGCCAGCAGCCCACCGCCGGGTTCCAAAGAGACCCAGTACTTC
many | TRBJ2-5 | TRBV6-2/TRBV6-3 | TRBD2 | CASTVSGRALETQYF | TGTGCCAGCACCGTCAGCGGGAGGGCTCTAGAGACCCAGTACTTC
once | TRBJ2-7 | TRBV6-5 | TRBD1 | CASSYRGQSYEQYF | TGTGCCAGCAGTTACAGGGGACAGAGCTACGAGCAGTACTTC
many | TRBJ2-7 | TRBV7-8 | - | CATQDSFYEQYF | TGTGCCACCCAGGACAGTTTCTACGAGCAGTACTTC
- | TRBJ2-7 | TRBV11-2 | - | CASSLGTALEQYF | TGTGCCAGCAGCTTAGGGACTGCCCTCGAGCAGTACTTC
- | TRBJ2-5 | TRBV29-1 | - | CSVEGAPGAHQETQYF | TGCAGCGTTGAAGGTGCGCCCGGGGCCCACCAAGAGACCCAGTACTTC